These 27 T cell receptor beta chains came from one sample sequenced in a study of regulatory T cells in long-lasting Graves disease. Investigators prepared the TCR beta libraries by applying iRepertoire HTBI primers and Arm-PCR of CDR3 regions. TCRdb re-called the multiplex PCR reads with MiXCR, one entry per CDR3 protein. The sample contains about 470,000 distinct CDR3 sequences, around a fifth of which appear only once. Time point meaning: persistent/refractory GD, antithyroid drugs over 5 years with positive TRAb. From PBMCs, RNA was extracted and then used to make the TCR library. The sequenced sample was peripheral blood mononuclear cells (PBMCs), obtained when the disease was refractory, from a patient treated with antithyroid drugs. The source of these receptors is a female donor with Graves disease.

This clonotype was seen at least ten times. For the CDR3, the DNA is TGTGCCAGCAGCTCCAGGGGGACGGCCAAAAACATTCAGTACTTC. The encoded protein is CASSSRGTAKNIQYF. This sequence joins TRBV7-9 and TRBJ2-4; 7 nucleotides agree with TRBD1. Per the germline V gene, CDR1 is SEHNR and CDR2 is FQNEAQ (reference sequence). Trimming at V came to 4 bases and at J to 1 base, leaving 4 bases not matched to a gene. This CDR3 spans 15 amino acids.

This clonotype has at least ten counts. V gene TRBV28 combines with J gene TRBJ1-2, with TRBD1 identical over 10 bases. The trim removed 2 bases at V and 6 bases at J, leaving 9 bases unmatched. CDR3 length equals 16 residues. CDR1 and CDR2 from the germline V gene are MDHEN and SYDVKM. CDR3 region: CASSLAGQGRRNGYTF. CDR3 nucleotide sequence: TGTGCCAGCAGTTTAGCGGGACAGGGGAGGAGGAATGGCTACACCTTC.

V and J are TRBV9 and TRBJ1-1; D perhaps matches TRBD1 (5 bases). Germline CDR1 reads SGDLS; CDR2 reads YYNGEE. V lost 3 bases to trimming and J lost 2 bases, with 17 bases between them. This CDR3 is 16 amino acids long. The CDR3 loop reads CASSGITGPDNTEAFF. The CDR3 bases are TGTGCCAGCAGCGGCATTACGGGACCCGATAACACTGAAGCTTTCTTT.

This clonotype has ten or more counts. V is TRBV11-2 and J is TRBJ1-2, with D perhaps TRBD1 (5 bases). CDR1 and CDR2 from the germline V gene are SGHAT and FQNNGV. V lost 3 bases, J lost 2 bases, and 13 bases lay in between. This CDR3 region has 15 residues. The CDR3 loop is CASSFRDYRNYGYTF. The CDR3 DNA reads TGTGCCAGCAGCTTCCGGGACTACAGAAACTATGGCTACACCTTC.

This clonotype was observed a handful of times. The J gene is TRBJ2-7, the V gene TRBV7-2; no clear D. The CDR3 consists of 12 residues. The ends were cut back, 5 bases at V and 6 bases at J, with 11 bases in the middle. The germline V gene has CDR1 SGHTA and CDR2 FQGNSA. Written as DNA, the CDR3 is TGTGCCAGCAGCATCCTACAAGGCGAGCAGTACTTC. It codes for CASSILQGEQYF.

On this clonotype itself: A much larger clone differs by one base, so this may be a read error. The rearrangement joins TRBV6-1 to TRBJ2-7; TRBD2 aligns across 9 bases. Germline V gene lookup returns CDR1 MNHNS and CDR2 SASEGT. Trimming removed 1 base from V and 4 bases from J; junction bases left unmatched: 5. This CDR3 is 15 amino acids long. CDR3 in amino acids: CASSEVASGAYEQYF. CDR3 DNA sequence: TGTGCCAGCAGTGAAGTGGCTAGCGGGGCTTACGAGCAGTACTTC.

A few counts support this clonotype. V gene TRBV19 combines with J gene TRBJ2-2; D gene uncertain. V was pared by 5 bases and J by 1 base, with 11 bases between. The CDR3 has 15 residues. CDR1 LNHDA and CDR2 SQIVND come from the germline V gene (reference sequence). The CDR3 region has the DNA TGTGCCAGTAGTTTCGGCAGTTGGAACACCGGGGAGCTGTTTTTT. As protein: CASSFGSWNTGELFF.

The rearrangement uses TRBV28 and TRBJ2-5, with D perhaps TRBD1 or TRBD2 (5 bases each). V was shortened by 2 bases and J by 1 base, with 14 bases between the two germline ends. The CDR3 spans 16 residues. CDR1 MDHEN and CDR2 SYDVKM come from the germline V gene. CDR3 coding DNA: TGTGCCAGCAGTTTACGCCAACAGGAGGTCCAAGAGACCCAGTACTTC. It is translated as CASSLRQQEVQETQYF. Drawing the rest from reference TRBV28 and TRBJ2-5, the complete variable domain is DVKVTQSSRYLVKRTGEKVFLECVQDMDHENMFWYRQDPGLGLRLIYFSYDVKMKEKGDIPEGYSVSREKKERFSLILESASTNQTSMYLCASSLRQQEVQETQYFGPGTRLLVL.

This clonotype showed up many times. The rearrangement links TRBV12-5 to TRBJ2-5; TRBD1 might be the D (6 bases). There are 15 residues in the CDR3. Deletions cut 7 bases from V and 0 bases from J, with 15 bases between. Germline V gene lookup returns CDR1 LGHNT and CDR2 FRNRAP. CDR3 DNA: TGTGCTAGTGCCCACTCCGGGACATACCAAGAGACCCAGTACTTC. Protein sequence: CASAHSGTYQETQYF. Combining the CDR3 with reference TRBV12-5 and TRBJ2-5 gives the whole variable domain DARVTQTPRHKVTEMGQEVTMRCQPILGHNTVFWYRQTMMQGLELLAYFRNRAPLDDSGMPKDRFSAEMPDATLATLKIQPSEPRDSAVYFCASAHSGTYQETQYFGPGTRLLVL.

This clonotype was seen ten or more times. This chain joins TRBV5-1 and TRBJ1-1; TRBD1 matches 7 bases. This CDR3 contains 15 residues. V dropped 2 bases and J dropped 4; count of bases not matched to a gene: 8. Looked up from germline, CDR1 is SGHRS and CDR2 is YFSETQ. The CDR3 sequence: CASSFAQGVTTEAFF. The CDR3 DNA sequence: TGCGCCAGCAGCTTCGCCCAGGGGGTGACCACTGAAGCTTTCTTT.

The V gene is TRBV4-1, the J gene TRBJ2-5; D is unresolved. This CDR3 comprises 16 residues. Trimming left V 1 base short and J 5 bases short, with 17 bases between. The V gene's germline CDR1 is MGHRA and CDR2 YSYEKL. The CDR3 reads CASSQAHLSSLETQYF. CDR3 DNA: TGCGCCAGCAGCCAAGCCCATTTATCCTCCTTGGAGACCCAGTACTTC.

This clonotype was observed many times. V is TRBV27 and J is TRBJ2-7, with D unclear. This CDR3 has 14 residues. Germline V gives CDR1 MNHEY, CDR2 SMNVEV (reference sequence). The germline V and J ends were trimmed by 5 bases and 6 bases, with 17 bases remaining between them. The CDR3 DNA follows: TGTGCCAGCAGTCCCGACCCACTTTGGGGCGAGCAGTACTTC. Translating it yields CASSPDPLWGEQYF.

This rearrangement joins TRBV24-1 to TRBJ2-5; the D gene is possibly TRBD1 (7 bases). CDR1 and CDR2 (germline): KGHDR, SFDVKD. This CDR3 region has 16 residues. Between the trimmed V and J ends, which lost 3 bases and 5 bases, there was a span of 18 bases. The CDR3 bases are TGTGCCACCAGTGATGATGAAGGGGGCGCGGGGGAGACCCAGTACTTC. Its translation is CATSDDEGGAGETQYF.

The chain has TRBV30 and TRBJ2-2, with D possibly matching TRBD2 (6 bases). Germline CDR1 GTSNPN, CDR2 SVGIG (reference sequence). This CDR3 region has 14 residues. The germline V and J ends were trimmed by 3 bases and 2 bases, with 10 bases remaining between them. The CDR3 nucleotides are TGTGCCTGGAGAAGGAGGGGAAACACCGGGGAGCTGTTTTTT. This sequence encodes CAWRRRGNTGELFF.

This clonotype was detected only a few times. The J gene is TRBJ2-2, the V gene TRBV20-1, with 7 bases aligning to TRBD2. V shed 0 bases, J shed 8 bases, and the junction held 9 bases outside the gene matches. There are 15 residues in the CDR3. Germline-derived CDR1 and CDR2 are DFQATT and SNEGSKA (reference sequence). CDR3: CSARDYGGSQGELFF. The CDR3 nucleotides are TGCAGTGCTAGAGATTACGGCGGGAGTCAGGGGGAGCTGTTTTTT.

This chain's CDR3 is CASSYTPDRVRDGYTF. The CDR3 DNA reads TGTGCCAGCAGTTACACCCCGGACAGGGTACGCGATGGCTACACCTTC. J is TRBJ1-2 and V is TRBV6-9, with 8 positions matching TRBD1. The CDR3 spans 16 residues. Losses at the gene ends were 3 bases for V and 6 bases for J; bases not matched to a gene: 12. Germline V gene data show CDR1 as MNHGY and CDR2 as SVAAGI.

This clonotype has a count of ten or more. The gene calls are TRBV24-1 and TRBJ2-7; D possibly corresponds to TRBD1 (5 bases). V gave up 4 bases and J gave up 3 bases, with 15 bases separating them. The CDR3 spans 15 residues. Per the germline V gene, CDR1 is KGHDR and CDR2 is SFDVKD. CDR3 in DNA: TGTGCCACCAGTGACCCCGCAAGGGGTATCTACGAGCAGTACTTC. It translates to CATSDPARGIYEQYF.

This clonotype was seen many times. The chain is built from TRBV20-1 and TRBJ2-5, with unresolved D. Germline V gene lookup returns CDR1 DFQATT and CDR2 SNEGSKA (reference sequence). V shed 7 bases and J shed 5 bases, with 17 bases lying between them. The CDR3 length is 13 residues. CDR3 in amino acids: CSVTTSGLETQYF. The DNA for the CDR3 is TGCAGTGTAACTACGTCGGGTTTGGAGACCCAGTACTTC.

This clonotype appeared a few times. This chain uses TRBV7-8 with TRBJ2-7, with 7 bases matching TRBD1. Germline-derived CDR1 and CDR2 are SGHVS and FQNEAQ. CDR3 length: 15 amino acids. The J segment lost 3 bases and the V segment lost 0 bases, leaving 5 bases of the junction unmatched. Here the CDR3 reads CASSLAEGAHYEQYF. DNA of the CDR3: TGTGCCAGCAGCTTAGCAGAGGGGGCCCACTACGAGCAGTACTTC.

The rearrangement joins TRBV7-2 to TRBJ2-7, with no clear D. CDR1 SGHTA and CDR2 FQGNSA come from the germline V gene. CDR3 length: 13 amino acids. Trimming stripped 2 bases from V and 4 bases from J, with 9 bases between. In nucleotides, the CDR3 is TGTGCCAGCAGCTTATATGGCGTGTACGAGCAGTACTTC. It specifies CASSLYGVYEQYF. Full variable domain (outside the CDR3, taken from reference TRBV7-2 and TRBJ2-7): GAGVSQSPSNKVTEKGKDVELRCDPISGHTALYWYRQSLGQGLEFLIYFQGNSAPDKSGLPSDRFSAERTGGSVSTLTIQRTQQEDSAVYLCASSLYGVYEQYFGPGTRLTVT.

The table lists this clonotype with many counts. This chain joins TRBV6-5 and TRBJ1-2; 7 bases align to TRBD1. In germline, CDR1 is MNHEY, CDR2 SVGAGI. V shed 0 bases and J 4 bases; nucleotides not matched to a gene: 17. The CDR3 contains 19 residues. In nucleotides, the CDR3 is TGTGCCAGCAGTTACTCTTCTGACAGGGCGGCTATTGGCTCCTATGGCTACACCTTC. Its protein is CASSYSSDRAAIGSYGYTF.

This rearrangement joins TRBV3-1 to TRBJ1-3, with D unresolved. V was trimmed by 2 bases and J by 5 bases, leaving 4 bases between them. Germline assignment: CDR1 LGHDT and CDR2 YNNKEL (reference sequence). This CDR3 spans 12 amino acids. CDR3 in DNA: TGTGCCAGCAGCCAATCACGAAACACCATATATTTT. It specifies CASSQSRNTIYF.

This clonotype was counted between two and nine times. The chain employs TRBV30 and TRBJ1-1; tentatively, D is TRBD1 (5 bases). The V and J ends lost 0 bases and 6 bases respectively, with 11 bases between them. The CDR3 loop spans 13 amino acids. Germline CDR1 is GTSNPN and CDR2 is SVGIG (reference sequence). CDR3 region: CAWSVGVRAEAFF. CDR3 DNA: TGTGCCTGGAGTGTAGGGGTACGGGCTGAAGCTTTCTTT.

This clonotype was seen ten or more times. The DNA for the CDR3 is TGTGCCAGCAGTCCTTCGTGGCAGGGAAAGACCCAGTACTTC. Translated, it gives CASSPSWQGKTQYF. J is TRBJ2-5 and V is TRBV12-3 or TRBV12-4; D is possibly TRBD1 (5 bases). V lost 5 bases to trimming and J lost 6 bases, with 16 bases between them. This CDR3 has 14 amino acids.

Ten or more counts support this clonotype. The chain uses TRBV4-3 and TRBJ2-2; 8 bases fit TRBD1. The CDR3 covers 15 residues. The J segment lost 1 base and the V segment lost 4 bases, leaving 2 bases of the junction unmatched. Germline CDR1 reads LGHNA; CDR2 reads YSLEER. The CDR3 sequence: CASSPDRVNTGELFF. DNA for the CDR3: TGCGCCAGCAGCCCGGACAGGGTGAACACCGGGGAGCTGTTTTTT.

This clonotype appeared many times. This chain uses TRBV12-3 or TRBV12-4 with TRBJ1-1, with 7 bases lining up with TRBD1. With V trimmed by 7 bases and J by 4 bases, 12 bases remained unmatched. The CDR3 length is 15 residues. CDR3 sequence reads: CASIDLTGWSTEAFF. CDR3 nucleotides: TGTGCCAGCATCGATTTGACAGGGTGGTCCACTGAAGCTTTCTTT.

V and J are TRBV28 and TRBJ1-2; no definite D call. Trimming cost V 4 bases and J 4 bases, with 10 bases left between them. CDR1 MDHEN and CDR2 SYDVKM come from the germline V gene. The CDR3 spans 13 residues. DNA for the CDR3: TGTGCCAGCAGTTCGGTGCCTGGCTATGGCTACACCTTC. This codes for CASSSVPGYGYTF.